The 17 T cell receptor beta chains given below trace back to one sample, sequenced in a study of cytomegalovirus exposure and HLA in healthy donors (dated by TCRdb to about 2017). Library generation was performed with the immunoSEQ multiplex PCR assay. For the multiplex PCR, a mixture combining 60 forward primers for TCR Vbeta segments and 13 reverse primers for TCR Jbeta segments was used. The table was pulled from immuneACCESS by TCRdb, which kept in-frame rearrangements only. Such tables lose some clones; where checked, under half of the loss comes from unresolved V genes, and the rest has no known cause. Counted in this sample were about 180,000 clones; under 85% of them appeared once. About 4.9% of the sample goes to the ten largest clones. The material sequenced was PBMCs. Every receptor here comes from a man aged 18 to 29 in good health and CMV-seronegative.

The CDR3 DNA is TGCGCCAGCAGCCAGGGGCTTACGCAGTATTTT. Its translation is CASSQGLTQYF. The chain links TRBV4-1 to TRBJ2-3; D is possibly TRBD1 (5 bases). Trimming cost V 3 bases and J 8 bases, with 6 bases left between them. The CDR3 loop spans 11 amino acids. Germline V gene lookup returns CDR1 MGHRA and CDR2 YSYEKL.

The chain has TRBV19 and TRBJ2-7; 8 nucleotides agree with TRBD1. The germline CDR1 and CDR2 sequences are LNHDA and SQIVND (reference sequence). This CDR3 region has 15 residues. V shed 3 bases, J shed 4 bases, and the junction held 8 bases outside the gene matches. This chain's CDR3 is CASSIRTGRWYEQYF. In nucleotides, the CDR3 is TGTGCCAGTAGTATCCGGACAGGGAGGTGGTACGAGCAGTACTTC.

This clone was seen once. The chain combines TRBV28 with TRBJ2-7; no clear D gene. The germline V and J ends were trimmed by 8 bases and 1 base, with 15 bases remaining between them. The germline gives CDR1 MDHEN, CDR2 SYDVKM. This CDR3 comprises 14 residues. DNA for the CDR3: TGTGCCAGCCTCCCTGAGGTTGCGTCCTACGAGCAGTACTTC. Translation gives CASLPEVASYEQYF.

This rearrangement joins TRBV9 to TRBJ1-2; D unclear. The CDR3 contains 18 residues. V lost 2 bases, J lost 6 bases, and 26 bases lay in between. Per germline, CDR1 SGDLS and CDR2 YYNGEE. CDR3 region: CASSVNRVRGRNRDGYTF. Here the CDR3 DNA reads TGTGCCAGCAGCGTCAATCGCGTTCGAGGGCGGAATCGGGATGGCTACACCTTC.

This clone was seen just once. J is TRBJ1-3 and V is TRBV4-1; D is unresolved. Germline values: CDR1 MGHRA, CDR2 YSYEKL. The CDR3 is 21 amino acids. The V end lost 2 bases, the J end lost 0 bases, and 26 bases lay between the germline ends. The CDR3: CASSQLAYPLSGRVSGNTIYF. CDR3 DNA: TGCGCCAGCAGCCAACTAGCGTACCCGTTATCTGGACGTGTCTCTGGAAACACCATATATTTT.

V gene TRBV6-4 combines with J gene TRBJ2-3; a possible D gene is TRBD2 (5 bases). Germline V lookup: CDR1 MRHNA, CDR2 SNTAGT. V was clipped by 5 bases and J by 5 bases, with 11 bases between them. CDR3 length equals 13 residues. The CDR3 sequence is CASSTTEGDTQYF. Written as DNA, the CDR3 is TGTGCCAGCAGTACGACTGAGGGAGATACGCAGTATTTT.

V gene TRBV11-3 combines with J gene TRBJ2-1; 9 bases are shared with TRBD1. There are 13 residues in the CDR3. Germline CDR1 reads SGHNT; CDR2 reads YENEEA. V lost 5 bases, J lost 12 bases, and 8 bases stayed unmatched. The CDR3 region has the DNA TGTGCCAGCAGCATTACAGGGGGCTATGGGCAGTTCTTC. Translated: CASSITGGYGQFF.

CDR3 coding DNA: TGTGCCAGCAGCCCCCGGGACAGGGGGCTTAATGAAAAACTGTTTTTT. It specifies CASSPRDRGLNEKLFF. The rearrangement joins TRBV27 to TRBJ1-4; 12 nucleotides agree with TRBD1. Germline V lookup: CDR1 MNHEY, CDR2 SMNVEV (reference sequence). V was clipped by 6 bases and J by 4 bases; unmatched bases: 6. The CDR3 is 16 residues long.

The rearrangement joins TRBV7-9 to TRBJ1-6; 7 bases align to TRBD1. The germline CDR1 and CDR2 sequences are SEHNR and FQNEAQ (reference sequence). CDR3 length equals 14 residues. V shed 5 bases and J 8 bases; nucleotides not matched to a gene: 6. The CDR3 loop reads CASSPRQGDSPLHF. CDR3 in DNA: TGTGCCAGCAGCCCAAGACAGGGAGATTCACCCCTCCACTTT.

This rearrangement joins TRBV30 to TRBJ2-7; 9 bases are shared with TRBD2. The V segment lost 0 bases and the J segment 5 bases; nucleotides outside the gene matches: 8. CDR3 length: 15 amino acids. CDR1 and CDR2 from the germline V gene are GTSNPN and SVGIG (reference sequence). The chain's CDR3 is CAWSVVAGVPDEQYF. The CDR3 DNA is TGTGCCTGGAGTGTGGTAGCGGGGGTTCCGGACGAGCAGTACTTC.

This chain joins TRBV13 and TRBJ2-2; D gene ambiguous. V gave up 5 bases and J gave up 7 bases, with 8 bases separating them. The V gene's germline CDR1 is PRHDT and CDR2 FYEKMQ (reference sequence). The CDR3 runs 12 residues. CDR3 DNA sequence: TGTGCCAGCAGCCCCAGGATCGGGGAGCTGTTTTTT. It specifies CASSPRIGELFF.

This chain connects TRBV2 to TRBJ2-1; D is uncertain. The germline gives CDR1 SNHLY, CDR2 FYNNEI. V shed 7 bases and J shed 0 bases, with 13 bases lying between them. The CDR3 is 15 amino acids. The CDR3 region is CASNQDMGSYNEQFF. The DNA of the CDR3 is TGTGCCAGCAACCAAGACATGGGCTCCTACAATGAGCAGTTCTTC.

The V call is TRBV10-3, the J call TRBJ2-7, with a weak D call TRBD2 (6 bases). Looked up from germline, CDR1 is ENHRY and CDR2 is SYGVKD. V dropped 0 bases and J dropped 1 base, with 13 bases sitting between them. The CDR3 sequence is 16 residues long. The CDR3 protein is CAISESGTRGSYEQYF. The CDR3 region has the DNA TGTGCCATCAGTGAGTCGGGCACCCGGGGGTCCTACGAGCAGTACTTC.

In the case of this clone: Sequence at one end of the junction differs from germline and may be a read error. V usage is TRBV25-1 and J usage is TRBJ2-1; TRBD1 is a possible D gene (6 bases). The germline CDR1 and CDR2 sequences are MGHDK and SYGVNS. The CDR3 is made up of 15 amino acids. For the CDR3, the DNA is TGTGCCAGCGGGAATCCTGTGGGGGCCATCAATGAGCAGCTCTTC. It yields the protein CASGNPVGAINEQLF.

The J gene is TRBJ2-1, the V gene TRBV28; perhaps TRBD1 as D (5 bases). Trimming pared 7 bases from V and 4 bases from J, leaving 14 bases between. This CDR3 contains 14 residues. CDR1 MDHEN and CDR2 SYDVKM come from the germline V gene. CDR3 nucleotides: TGTGCCAGCAATCAATTAGGGGAATACAATGAGCAGTTCTTC. Translating gives CASNQLGEYNEQFF.

The rearrangement joins TRBV10-2 to TRBJ1-1, with 7 positions matching TRBD1. V trimming: 7 bases; J trimming: 1 base; junction bases outside the gene matches: 6. The V gene's germline CDR1 is WSHSY and CDR2 SAAADI. The CDR3 is made up of 14 amino acids. CDR3 in amino acids: CASKQTGSNTEAFF. The DNA for the CDR3 is TGCGCCAGCAAACAGACAGGGTCGAACACTGAAGCTTTCTTT.

The gene calls are TRBV19 and TRBJ2-2; TRBD2 aligns across 12 bases. The germline CDR1 and CDR2 sequences are LNHDA and SQIVND (reference sequence). The CDR3 contains 15 residues. With V trimmed by 6 bases and J by 5 bases, 4 bases remained unmatched. CDR3 nucleotides: TGTGCCAGTAGCTTAGGACTAGCGGGAACCGGGGAGCTGTTTTTT. The encoded protein is CASSLGLAGTGELFF.